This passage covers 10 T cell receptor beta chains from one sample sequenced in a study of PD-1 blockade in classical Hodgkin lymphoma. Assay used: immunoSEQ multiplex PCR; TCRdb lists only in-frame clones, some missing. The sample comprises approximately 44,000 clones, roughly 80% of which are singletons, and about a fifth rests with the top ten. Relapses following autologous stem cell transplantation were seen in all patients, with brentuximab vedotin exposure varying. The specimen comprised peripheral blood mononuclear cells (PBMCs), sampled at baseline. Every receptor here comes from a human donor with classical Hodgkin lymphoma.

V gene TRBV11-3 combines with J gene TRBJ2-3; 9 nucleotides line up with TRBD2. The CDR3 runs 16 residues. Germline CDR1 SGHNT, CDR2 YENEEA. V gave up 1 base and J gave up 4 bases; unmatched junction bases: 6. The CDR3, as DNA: TGTGCCAGCAGCTTAGGAGCGGGAGGATTATCAGATACGCAGTATTTT. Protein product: CASSLGAGGLSDTQYF.

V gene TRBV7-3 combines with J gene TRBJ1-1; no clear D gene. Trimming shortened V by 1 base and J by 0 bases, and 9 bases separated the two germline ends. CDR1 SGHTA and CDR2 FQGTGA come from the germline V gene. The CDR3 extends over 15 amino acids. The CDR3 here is CASSLMGSMNTEAFF. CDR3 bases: TGTGCCAGCAGCTTAATGGGCAGCATGAACACTGAAGCTTTCTTT.

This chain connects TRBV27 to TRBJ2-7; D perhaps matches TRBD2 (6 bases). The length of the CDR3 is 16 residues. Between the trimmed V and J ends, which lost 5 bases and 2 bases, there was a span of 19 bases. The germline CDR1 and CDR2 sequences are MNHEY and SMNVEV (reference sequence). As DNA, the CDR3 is TGTGCCAGCAGTCCAACCGGGACTCAAAAAACCTACGAGCAGTACTTC. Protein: CASSPTGTQKTYEQYF.

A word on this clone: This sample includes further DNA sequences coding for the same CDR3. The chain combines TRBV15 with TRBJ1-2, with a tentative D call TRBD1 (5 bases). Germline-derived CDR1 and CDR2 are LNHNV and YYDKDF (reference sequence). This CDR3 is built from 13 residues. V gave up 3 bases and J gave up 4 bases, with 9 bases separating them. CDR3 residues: CATSRGTGYGYTF. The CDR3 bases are TGTGCCACCAGCAGGGGGACGGGCTATGGCTACACCTTC.

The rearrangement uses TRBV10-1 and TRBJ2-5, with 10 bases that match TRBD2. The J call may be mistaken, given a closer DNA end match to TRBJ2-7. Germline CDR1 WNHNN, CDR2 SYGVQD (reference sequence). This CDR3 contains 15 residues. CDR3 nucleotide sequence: TGCGCCAGCAGTGAGTTTGCTAGCGGGAGCTACGAGCAGTACTTC. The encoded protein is CASSEFASGSYEQYF.

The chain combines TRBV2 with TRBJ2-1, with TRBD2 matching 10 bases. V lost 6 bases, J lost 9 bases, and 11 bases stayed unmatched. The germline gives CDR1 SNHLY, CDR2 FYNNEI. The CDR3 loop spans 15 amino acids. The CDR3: CASSLELAGWGEQFF. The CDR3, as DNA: TGTGCCAGCAGCTTAGAACTAGCGGGATGGGGTGAGCAGTTCTTC.

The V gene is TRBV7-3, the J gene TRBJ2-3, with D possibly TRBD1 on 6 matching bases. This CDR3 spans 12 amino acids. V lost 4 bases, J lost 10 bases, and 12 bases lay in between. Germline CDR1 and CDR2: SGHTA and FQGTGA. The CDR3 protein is CASSSNREPQYF. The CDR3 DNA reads TGTGCCAGCAGCTCGAACAGGGAGCCGCAGTATTTT.

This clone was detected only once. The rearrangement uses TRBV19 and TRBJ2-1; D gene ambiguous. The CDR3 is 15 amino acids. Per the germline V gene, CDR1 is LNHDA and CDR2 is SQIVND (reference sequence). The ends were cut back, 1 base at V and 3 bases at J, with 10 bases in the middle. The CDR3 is CASSIVPVHYNEQFF. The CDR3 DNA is TGTGCCAGTAGTATAGTCCCAGTCCACTACAATGAGCAGTTCTTC.

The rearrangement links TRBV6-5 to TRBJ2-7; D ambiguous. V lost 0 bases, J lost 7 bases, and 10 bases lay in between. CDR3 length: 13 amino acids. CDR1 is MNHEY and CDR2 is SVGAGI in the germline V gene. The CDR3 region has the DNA TGTGCCAGCAGTTACTCGGTAGTTAAAGAGCAGTACTTC. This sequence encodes CASSYSVVKEQYF.

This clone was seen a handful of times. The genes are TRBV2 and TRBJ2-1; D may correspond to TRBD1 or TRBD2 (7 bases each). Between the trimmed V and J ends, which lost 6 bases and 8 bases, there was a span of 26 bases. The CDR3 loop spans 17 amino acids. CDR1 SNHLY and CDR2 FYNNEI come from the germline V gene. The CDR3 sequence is CASRPSGQVGGGDEQFF. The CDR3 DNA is TGTGCCAGCAGACCCTCCGGACAGGTAGGGGGAGGGGATGAGCAGTTCTTC.